A single sample is the source of the 24 T cell receptor beta chains below, sequenced in a study of OX40 agonist ivuxolimab in advanced cancers. TCRdb's copy holds only in-frame clones and misses some; the assay was immunoSEQ multiplex PCR. The repertoire holds under 100,000 clones, with more than 80% as singletons. Specimen: CD4+ or CD8+ T cells sorted from blood, collected in a trial of the OX40 agonist ivuxolimab. The receptors originated from an adult with an advanced solid tumor such as melanoma, head and neck, liver or kidney cancer.

The chain combines TRBV13 with TRBJ2-3; D call uncertain. V was cut by 5 bases and J by 6 bases, with 9 bases left in between. The CDR3 loop spans 12 amino acids. Germline lookup yields CDR1 PRHDT and CDR2 FYEKMQ (reference sequence). This chain's CDR3 is CASSPRWDTQYF. The CDR3, as DNA: TGTGCCAGCAGCCCACGATGGGATACGCAGTATTTT.

The gene calls are TRBV11-2 and TRBJ1-6; 7 nucleotides align to TRBD1. Germline V CDR1 and CDR2: SGHAT, FQNNGV. Losses at the gene ends were 6 bases for V and 10 bases for J; bases not matched to a gene: 6. This CDR3 is 13 amino acids long. CDR3 in DNA: TGTGCCAGCAGGACAGGGTGGGACTCACCCCTCCACTTT. Protein: CASRTGWDSPLHF.

V usage is TRBV19 and J usage is TRBJ2-2; 12 nucleotides agree with TRBD1. Trimming at V came to 6 bases and at J to 7 bases, leaving 9 bases not matched to a gene. Germline V gene lookup returns CDR1 LNHDA and CDR2 SQIVND (reference sequence). The CDR3 has 16 amino acids. Written as DNA, the CDR3 is TGTGCCAGTAGGCCAGAGGGACAGGGGGCTAGCGGGGAGCTGTTTTTT. It is translated as CASRPEGQGASGELFF.

CDR3 loop: CASSRVSLGSYNEQFF. The CDR3, as DNA: TGTGCCAGCAGTCGAGTGTCGCTGGGCTCCTACAATGAGCAGTTCTTC. The J gene is TRBJ2-1, the V gene TRBV2, with D hard to call. Germline CDR1 is SNHLY and CDR2 is FYNNEI. The length of the CDR3 is 16 residues. Trimming removed 5 bases at V and 0 bases at J, with 14 bases between.

V and J are TRBV4-1 and TRBJ2-6; D gene ambiguous. V was trimmed by 1 base and J by 2 bases, leaving 9 bases between them. Germline CDR1 MGHRA, CDR2 YSYEKL. The CDR3 runs 16 residues. The CDR3 protein is CASSQVKGPGANVLTF. CDR3 nucleotides: TGCGCCAGCAGCCAAGTAAAGGGTCCTGGGGCCAACGTCCTGACTTTC.

This clone appeared a few times. The gene calls are TRBV2 and TRBJ1-5; perhaps TRBD1 as D (5 bases). The CDR3 has 13 amino acids. Trimming removed 4 bases from V and 1 base from J, with 5 bases in between. Germline-derived CDR1 and CDR2 are SNHLY and FYNNEI. CDR3 DNA: TGTGCCAGCAGTGGACAGAGCAATCAGCCCCAGCATTTT. Its protein is CASSGQSNQPQHF.

The chain carries TRBV28 and TRBJ2-2, with unresolved D. Trimming stripped 3 bases from V and 5 bases from J, with 4 bases between. The CDR3 loop spans 12 amino acids. Germline values: CDR1 MDHEN, CDR2 SYDVKM. In DNA, the CDR3 is TGTGCCAGCAGTTTCAGTACCGGGGAGCTGTTTTTT. As protein: CASSFSTGELFF.

The chain joins TRBV7-2 to TRBJ1-3, with D uncertain. CDR3 length: 16 residues. The germline gives CDR1 SGHTA, CDR2 FQGNSA. Between the trimmed V and J ends, which lost 5 bases and 0 bases, there was a span of 14 bases. CDR3 in DNA: TGTGCCAGCAGCCTCCTGGGAGGCCGCTCTGGAAACACCATATATTTT. Its protein product is CASSLLGGRSGNTIYF.

V is TRBV19 and J is TRBJ2-7; 7 bases fit TRBD1. With 10 bases clipped from V and 0 bases from J, the junction kept 9 bases outside the gene matches. Germline CDR1 LNHDA, CDR2 SQIVND (reference sequence). This CDR3 contains 14 residues. The CDR3 loop reads CATRTGLNSYEQYF. CDR3 in DNA: TGTGCCACTAGGACAGGCCTTAACTCCTACGAGCAGTACTTC.

About this clone itself: An end of the junction does not agree with germline; a read error may underlie this. The CDR3 spells CASGEDRGLNEQYF. The CDR3 DNA reads TGTGCCAGCGGTGAAGACAGGGGGCTGAACGAGCAGTACTTC. The chain joins TRBV2 to TRBJ2-7; 10 bases line up with TRBD1. The germline CDR1 and CDR2 sequences are SNHLY and FYNNEI. CDR3 size: 14 residues.

This chain uses TRBV14 with TRBJ1-2; 7 nucleotides line up with TRBD1. CDR1 is SGHDN and CDR2 is FVKESK in the germline V gene. CDR3 length: 14 amino acids. V lost 0 bases to trimming and J lost 6 bases; unmatched junction nucleotides: 4. This CDR3 reads CASSQDTGAHGYTF. The CDR3 DNA is TGTGCCAGCAGCCAAGATACAGGGGCGCATGGCTACACCTTC.

The CDR3 DNA reads TGTGCCAGCGGGTGGTCCACAGATACGCAGTATTTT. The encoded protein is CASGWSTDTQYF. The chain recombines TRBV5-6 with TRBJ2-3; D uncertain. The CDR3 contains 12 residues. The germline V gene has CDR1 SGHDT and CDR2 YYEEEE. V was pared by 7 bases and J by 2 bases, with 8 bases between.

V gene TRBV7-9 combines with J gene TRBJ2-2, with D perhaps matching TRBD1 (6 bases). CDR1 and CDR2 (germline): SEHNR, FQNEAQ (reference sequence). The CDR3 is made up of 18 amino acids. V was cut by 3 bases and J by 0 bases, with 17 bases left in between. CDR3 DNA: TGTGCCAGCAGCTTCGCTAGGGGACAATCGACGAACACCGGGGAGCTGTTTTTT. It specifies CASSFARGQSTNTGELFF.

The J gene is TRBJ2-3, the V gene TRBV11-3; the D gene is possibly TRBD1 (6 bases). The length of the CDR3 is 13 residues. In germline, CDR1 is SGHNT, CDR2 YENEEA. V was shortened by 6 bases and J by 2 bases, with 9 bases between the two germline ends. In DNA form, the CDR3 reads TGTGCCAGCAGTGACAGGAACACAGATACGCAGTATTTT. Translated, it gives CASSDRNTDTQYF. Full variable domain (outside the CDR3, taken from reference TRBV11-3 and TRBJ2-3): EAGVVQSPRYKIIEKKQPVAFWCNPISGHNTLYWYLQNLGQGPELLIRYENEEAVDDSQLPKDRFSAERLKGVDSTLKIQPAELGDSAVYLCASSDRNTDTQYFGPGTRLTVL.

The chain uses TRBV6-5 and TRBJ1-2, with D perhaps TRBD1 (5 bases). This CDR3 region has 14 residues. V was cut by 3 bases and J by 5 bases, with 13 bases left in between. The germline V gene encodes CDR1 MNHEY and CDR2 SVGAGI. The CDR3 DNA reads as TGTGCCAGCAGTTATGGGGGGAGAGAGTATGGCTACACCTTC. It encodes CASSYGGREYGYTF.

This chain joins TRBV6-6 and TRBJ1-1; D ambiguous. V lost 1 base and J lost 8, with 17 bases in between. The CDR3 sequence is 15 residues long. The germline CDR1 and CDR2 sequences are MNHNY and SVGAGI (reference sequence). The DNA for the CDR3 is TGTGCCAGCAGTTACTTCGGCACCTTAGGAGGGGAAGCTTTCTTT. Translated: CASSYFGTLGGEAFF.

V gene TRBV2 combines with J gene TRBJ2-1; 9 bases are shared with TRBD2. CDR3 length: 15 amino acids. Looked up from germline, CDR1 is SNHLY and CDR2 is FYNNEI. J lost 4 bases, V lost 5 bases, and 6 bases had no gene match. The CDR3 region is CASSKTSGGYNEQFF. CDR3 nucleotide sequence: TGTGCCAGCAGTAAGACTAGCGGTGGATACAATGAGCAGTTCTTC.

The chain has TRBV5-6 and TRBJ1-2; possible D gene TRBD1, 5 bases. Germline assignment: CDR1 SGHDT and CDR2 YYEEEE. Trimming removed 0 bases from V and 1 base from J, with 10 bases in between. The CDR3 has 15 amino acids. This CDR3 is CASSLVAGNNYGYTF. In nucleotides, the CDR3 is TGTGCCAGCAGCTTGGTGGCAGGGAATAACTATGGCTACACCTTC.

This clone was recorded a few times. This chain uses TRBV27 with TRBJ2-1, with 7 bases aligning to TRBD1. In germline, CDR1 is MNHEY, CDR2 SMNVEV (reference sequence). Losses at the gene ends were 5 bases for V and 8 bases for J; bases not matched to a gene: 12. The CDR3 length is 15 residues. The CDR3 DNA reads as TGTGCCAGCAGTCAAAGGGGGCCCCGATGGGATGAGCAGTTCTTC. Amino acids: CASSQRGPRWDEQFF.

The V call is TRBV6-1, the J call TRBJ1-3, with TRBD1 as a possible D gene (6 bases). The CDR3 totals 15 residues. CDR1 and CDR2 (germline): MNHNS, SASEGT. V was shortened by 2 bases and J by 2 bases, with 10 bases between the two germline ends. The CDR3 bases are TGTGCCAGCAGTGAATACAGGGAGCCTGGAAACACCATATATTTT. Translation gives CASSEYREPGNTIYF.

This clone was observed a single time. In DNA form, the CDR3 reads TGCGCCAGCAGCCAAGAACGGGGTACAAATCAGCCCCAGCATTTT. This sequence encodes CASSQERGTNQPQHF. The chain is built from TRBV4-1 and TRBJ1-5, with D unclear. From germline, CDR1 is MGHRA and CDR2 YSYEKL. V lost 0 bases and J lost 4, with 10 bases in between. The CDR3 extends over 15 amino acids.

With regard to this clone: The junction departs from germline at one end; a sequencing error may be responsible. CDR3 amino acids: CATRREGRRPIGELFF. The CDR3 bases are TGTGCCACCAGGAGAGAGGGTCGCAGACCCATCGGGGAGCTGTTTTTT. The chain is built from TRBV15 and TRBJ2-2, with D possibly TRBD2 on 5 matching bases. The CDR3 is made up of 16 amino acids. The germline gives CDR1 LNHNV, CDR2 YYDKDF (reference sequence).

As for this clone: Distinct nucleotide sequences in the sample also encode this CDR3. V gene TRBV9 combines with J gene TRBJ2-5; a possible D gene is TRBD2 (5 bases). The CDR3 is 12 amino acids. V was pared by 5 bases and J by 5 bases, with 10 bases between. Germline CDR1 reads SGDLS; CDR2 reads YYNGEE. The CDR3 coding sequence is TGTGCCAGCAGTGCGCCGGGGGAGACCCAGTACTTC. This sequence encodes CASSAPGETQYF.

The gene calls are TRBV7-2 and TRBJ2-5; possible D gene TRBD1, 6 bases. The CDR3 runs to 15 residues. V lost 4 bases and J 2 bases, leaving 14 bases between the germline ends. Germline-derived CDR1 and CDR2 are SGHTA and FQGNSA. CDR3 loop: CASSWAGQSQETQYF. CDR3 bases: TGTGCCAGCAGCTGGGCAGGACAGTCACAAGAGACCCAGTACTTC.